The text below deals with one TCR beta chain. Germline CDR1 and CDR2: SGHRS and YFSETQ. V gave up 4 bases and J gave up 3 bases, with 29 bases separating them. The CDR3 has 19 amino acids. Profiling relied on immunoSEQ multiplex PCR, and the TCRdb table lists in-frame clones only, not all of them. The sample includes 30,000 to 45,000 clones, 80% to 95% of them seen just once. This sample is part of a study of T cell changes during pregnancy in multiple sclerosis. The sequences come from CD4+ T cells from peripheral blood mononuclear cells, collected in the third trimester of pregnancy. The TCR was taken from a female donor in good health, enrolled as a control in a pregnancy study. The gene calls are TRBV5-1 and TRBJ2-7; D might be TRBD1 (7 bases). In DNA form, the CDR3 reads TGCGCCAGCAGCCCCCGGGACAGCGGAAAGGGTGCGGGGCTCTACGAGCAGTACTTC. This codes for CASSPRDSGKGAGLYEQYF.